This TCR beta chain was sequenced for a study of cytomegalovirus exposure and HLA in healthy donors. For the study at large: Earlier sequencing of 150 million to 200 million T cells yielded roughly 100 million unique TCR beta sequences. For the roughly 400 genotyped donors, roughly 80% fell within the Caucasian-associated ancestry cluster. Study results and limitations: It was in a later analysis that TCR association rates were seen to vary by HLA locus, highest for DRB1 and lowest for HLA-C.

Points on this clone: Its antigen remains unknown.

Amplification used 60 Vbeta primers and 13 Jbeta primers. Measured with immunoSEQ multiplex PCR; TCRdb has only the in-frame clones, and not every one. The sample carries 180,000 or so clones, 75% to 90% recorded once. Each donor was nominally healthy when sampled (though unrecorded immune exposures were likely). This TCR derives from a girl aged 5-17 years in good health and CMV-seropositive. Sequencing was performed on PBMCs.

CDR3 region: CASSERRDGDEQFF. The CDR3 nucleotides are TGCGCCAGCAGTGAGCGGCGGGATGGCGATGAGCAGTTCTTC. This chain connects TRBV10-1 to TRBJ2-1; a possible D gene is TRBD2 (6 bases). CDR1 is WNHNN and CDR2 is SYGVQD in the germline V gene (reference sequence). The V end was cut by 2 bases, the J end by 8 bases, with 13 bases between. This CDR3 is 14 amino acids long.